The 5 T cell receptor beta chains below all came from one sample that was sequenced in a study of blood T cell repertoires in COVID-19. The assay was immunoSEQ multiplex PCR, and TCRdb's table has in-frame clones only and misses some. The sample holds a few hundred thousand clones; about 85% are singletons and the top ten take 3.5% to 4%. The sequenced sample was peripheral blood. The source is a woman aged 18-29 years with acute or convalescent COVID-19.

The V gene is TRBV19, the J gene TRBJ1-1; TRBD1 is a possible D gene (6 bases). V dropped 6 bases and J dropped 0 bases, with 11 bases sitting between them. This CDR3 is built from 14 residues. Germline CDR1 and CDR2: LNHDA and SQIVND (reference sequence). The CDR3 loop reads CASSWDNMNTEAFF. CDR3 in DNA: TGTGCCAGTAGCTGGGACAACATGAACACTGAAGCTTTCTTT.

The rearrangement uses TRBV6-6 and TRBJ2-7; 7 nucleotides line up with TRBD2. This CDR3 contains 14 residues. Per germline, CDR1 MNHNY and CDR2 SVGAGI (reference sequence). The V gene end was trimmed by 6 bases and the J gene end by 6 bases; junction bases not matched to a gene: 11. The CDR3 nucleotides are TGTGCCAGCAGGGGGTCTGGGGGGGAACCCGAGCAGTACTTC. As protein: CASRGSGGEPEQYF.

This clone was detected a few times. The chain has TRBV5-1 and TRBJ1-3; D gene unclear. The germline gives CDR1 SGHRS, CDR2 YFSETQ. This CDR3 region has 14 residues. The V and J ends lost 4 bases and 8 bases respectively, with 16 bases between them. CDR3 residues: CASSPEDPADTIYF. The CDR3 region has the DNA TGCGCCAGCAGCCCCGAAGACCCCGCGGACACCATATATTTT.

The chain carries TRBV4-1 and TRBJ1-1; D is undetermined. CDR1 and CDR2 from the germline V gene are MGHRA and YSYEKL. Between the trimmed V and J ends, which lost 1 base and 0 bases, there was a span of 6 bases. The CDR3 has 14 amino acids. The CDR3 region is CASSQGRLNTEAFF. The CDR3 DNA sequence: TGCGCCAGCAGCCAAGGGCGGTTGAACACTGAAGCTTTCTTT.

This chain links TRBV6-5 with TRBJ2-2; D is undetermined. This CDR3 contains 12 residues. Germline V CDR1 and CDR2: MNHEY, SVGAGI. The V gene lost 6 bases and the J gene lost 2 bases, with 4 bases spanning the gap. The CDR3 here is CASSFNTGELFF. The CDR3 DNA reads TGTGCCAGCAGCTTTAACACCGGGGAGCTGTTTTTT.